The source of this TCR beta chain is a study of early T cells in non-severe SARS-CoV-2 infection. In the study overall: The input, bulk RNA from unsorted whole blood, was sequenced, and chains were unpaired.

A few counts support this clonotype. The germline gene is not matched at one end of the junction; a read error may be the cause. Tagging with unique molecular identifiers was applied to individual cDNA molecules. Each CDR3 protein is one row after TCRdb ran MiXCR on the 5' RACE reads. The sample shows 50,000 to 55,000 distinct CDR3 sequences, about 9.3% of them seen only once. In germline, CDR1 is KGHSH, CDR2 LQKENI. The CDR3 totals 12 residues. The sequence was obtained from an adult who was a healthcare worker with PCR-confirmed SARS-CoV-2 infection or an uninfected control (not recorded which). The gene calls are TRBV18 and TRBJ1-1; D is unclear. The sample taken for sequencing was whole blood. This chain's CDR3 is CASSPPNTEAFF. The CDR3 DNA is TGTGCCAGCTCCCCACCTAACACTGAAGCTTTCTTT.